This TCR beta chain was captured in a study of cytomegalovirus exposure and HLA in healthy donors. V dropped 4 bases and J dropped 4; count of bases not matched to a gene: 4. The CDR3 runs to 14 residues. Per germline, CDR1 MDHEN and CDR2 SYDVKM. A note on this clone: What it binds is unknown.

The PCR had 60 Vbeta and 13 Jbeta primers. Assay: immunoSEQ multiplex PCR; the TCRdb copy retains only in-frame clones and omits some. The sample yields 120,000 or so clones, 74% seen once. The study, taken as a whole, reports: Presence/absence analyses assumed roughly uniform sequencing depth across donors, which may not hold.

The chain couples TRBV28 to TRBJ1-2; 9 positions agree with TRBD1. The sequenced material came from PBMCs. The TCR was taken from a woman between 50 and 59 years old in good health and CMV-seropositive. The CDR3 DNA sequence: TGTGCCAGCAGTTCGGACAGGGGCCTCTATGGCTACACCTTC. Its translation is CASSSDRGLYGYTF.